The 5 T cell receptor beta chains listed next were all sequenced from one sample in a study of CD8 T cells in Susac syndrome. Random-hexamer reverse transcription was applied to roughly 0.5 to 1 ug RNA. TCRdb reanalysed the immunoSEQ multiplex PCR reads using MiXCR and keeps one entry per CDR3 protein. The sample shows 150,000 to 200,000 distinct CDR3 sequences, roughly 94% of them seen only once. Material: CD4+ T cells from PBMCs. The receptors here all came from a human donor with multiple sclerosis.

The rearrangement links TRBV7-9 to TRBJ2-1; 8 bases agree with TRBD2. V gave up 2 bases and J gave up 4 bases; unmatched junction bases: 4. The V gene's germline CDR1 is SEHNR and CDR2 FQNEAQ (reference sequence). The CDR3 runs 15 residues. In nucleotides, the CDR3 is TGTGCCAGCAGCTTATCTGCGGGAGGTTACAATGAGCAGTTCTTC. It yields the protein CASSLSAGGYNEQFF.

The chain is built from TRBV7-9 and TRBJ1-5; no reliable D call. Trimming pared 3 bases from V and 10 bases from J, leaving 16 bases between. CDR1 is SEHNR, CDR2 FQNEAQ, per germline (reference sequence). CDR3 length: 14 amino acids. In nucleotides, the CDR3 is TGTGCCAGCAGCTTTTACGGCGAAAGGGATCCCCAGCATTTT. This gives the protein CASSFYGERDPQHF.

The CDR3 sequence: CASSQEPIQETQYF. CDR3 DNA: TGTGCCAGCAGCCAAGAACCGATTCAAGAGACCCAGTACTTC. J is TRBJ2-5 and V is TRBV3-1; D unclear. Germline V gene data show CDR1 as LGHDT and CDR2 as YNNKEL (reference sequence). The CDR3 totals 14 residues. V lost 0 bases to trimming and J lost 2 bases, with 7 bases between them.

J is TRBJ1-2 and V is TRBV5-4; D remains unclear. This CDR3 has 13 residues. Germline V gene data show CDR1 as SGHNT and CDR2 as YYREEE (reference sequence). V was cut by 1 base and J by 8 bases, with 12 bases left in between. The CDR3 DNA sequence: TGTGCCAGCAGCTTGCCTCAAACGGCCGGCTACACCTTC. Its protein product is CASSLPQTAGYTF.

The rearrangement joins TRBV7-3 to TRBJ1-1; D perhaps matches TRBD1 (6 bases). Trimming took 6 bases from V and 1 from J, leaving 12 bases between them. CDR1 is SGHTA and CDR2 is FQGTGA in the germline V gene. This CDR3 region has 14 residues. The CDR3: CASSPGHSNTEAFF. The CDR3 coding sequence is TGTGCCAGCAGTCCGGGACACTCGAACACTGAAGCTTTCTTT.